One and the same sample provided the 32 T cell receptor beta chains below, sequenced in a study of PD-1 blockade in classical Hodgkin lymphoma. Time point reported: cycle 4 day 1 (C4D1), after around six weeks of nivolumab. In every patient, relapse followed autologous stem cell transplantation, while exposure to brentuximab vedotin differed. Negative selection with magnets was how CD8+ T cells were isolated from the thawed PBMCs. Profiling relied on immunoSEQ multiplex PCR, and the TCRdb table lists in-frame clones only, not all of them. The sample lists approximately 20,000 clones; approximately 90% were seen once. Sequencing was performed on CD8+ T cells from blood, taken before the fourth cycle of nivolumab. The source of these receptors is a human donor with classical Hodgkin lymphoma.

The V and J genes are TRBV27 and TRBJ2-3, with 14 bases identical to TRBD2. CDR1 is MNHEY, CDR2 SMNVEV, per germline (reference sequence). The CDR3 loop spans 18 amino acids. V gave up 3 bases and J gave up 3 bases; unmatched junction bases: 8. CDR3 residues: CASSLLGTSGRGTDTQYF. Written as DNA, the CDR3 is TGTGCCAGCAGTTTGCTTGGGACTAGCGGGAGAGGAACAGATACGCAGTATTTT.

The rearrangement uses TRBV7-9 and TRBJ2-1, with 8 bases matching TRBD2. Germline CDR1 is SEHNR and CDR2 is FQNEAQ (reference sequence). This CDR3 region has 18 residues. Trimming cost V 4 bases and J 4 bases; bases outside gene matches: 15. CDR3 nucleotide sequence: TGTGCCAGCAGCTCCTCAAACAGAGCGGGAGATGGGTACAATGAGCAGTTCTTC. Protein product: CASSSSNRAGDGYNEQFF.

In its sample, this clone was seen once. The CDR3 DNA sequence: TGTGCCAGCAGCATAGTAAGTGCTGGAAAGACCTATGGCTACACCTTC. It translates to CASSIVSAGKTYGYTF. The chain couples TRBV11-1 to TRBJ1-2; the D is unclear. This CDR3 region has 16 residues. In germline, CDR1 is SGHAT, CDR2 FQDESV (reference sequence). The V end lost 5 bases, the J end lost 4 bases, and 20 bases lay between the germline ends.

The V and J genes are TRBV27 and TRBJ2-1; 10 nucleotides match TRBD2. This CDR3 comprises 18 residues. V shed 8 bases, J shed 4 bases, and the junction held 17 bases outside the gene matches. CDR1 MNHEY and CDR2 SMNVEV come from the germline V gene (reference sequence). CDR3 residues: CASSQLAGGHGPYNEQFF. The CDR3 region has the DNA TGTGCCAGCTCCCAGTTAGCGGGAGGCCACGGGCCTTACAATGAGCAGTTCTTC.

The J gene is TRBJ2-2, the V gene TRBV27, with a weak D call TRBD2 (6 bases). V lost 0 bases to trimming and J lost 9 bases, with 14 bases between them. CDR3 size: 15 residues. CDR1 and CDR2 (germline): MNHEY, SMNVEV (reference sequence). CDR3 in DNA: TGTGCCAGCAGTTTATCGTGGGGGAGGACCTGGGAGCTGTTTTTT. Encoded protein: CASSLSWGRTWELFF.

The chain recombines TRBV27 with TRBJ1-2; D remains ambiguous. Per the germline V gene, CDR1 is MNHEY and CDR2 is SMNVEV (reference sequence). Trimming took off 2 bases at V and 4 bases at J, with 11 bases between the two ends. CDR3 length: 14 residues. The DNA for the CDR3 is TGTGCCAGCAGTTTAGCCGAGGGAGGCTATGGCTACACCTTC. Encoded protein: CASSLAEGGYGYTF.

The V gene is TRBV6-5, the J gene TRBJ1-5; unclear D gene. V lost 0 bases and J lost 4, with 4 bases in between. The CDR3 length is 13 residues. CDR1 is MNHEY and CDR2 is SVGAGI in the germline V gene. The CDR3 region is CASSYSVNQPQHF. Written as DNA, the CDR3 is TGTGCCAGCAGTTACTCCGTAAATCAGCCCCAGCATTTT.

The chain combines TRBV2 with TRBJ2-1, with 7 bases that match TRBD2. Germline V gene lookup returns CDR1 SNHLY and CDR2 FYNNEI. With 6 bases clipped from V and 5 bases from J, the junction kept 1 base outside the gene matches. CDR3 length equals 12 residues. The CDR3 DNA reads as TGTGCCAGCAGGGGACTAAACAATGAGCAGTTCTTC. It is translated as CASRGLNNEQFF. The whole variable domain, filled in from reference TRBV2 and TRBJ2-1, reads EPEVTQTPSHQVTQMGQEVILRCVPISNHLYFYWYRQILGQKVEFLVSFYNNEISEKSEIFDDQFSVERPDGSNFTLKIRSTKLEDSAMYFCASRGLNNEQFFGPGTRLTVL.

This chain links TRBV27 with TRBJ2-7; D gene uncertain. This CDR3 region has 16 residues. Germline V gives CDR1 MNHEY, CDR2 SMNVEV (reference sequence). V lost 0 bases to trimming and J lost 0 bases, with 12 bases between them. DNA of the CDR3: TGTGCCAGCAGTTTATCTCTGGTCACGAGCTCCTACGAGCAGTACTTC. Translated: CASSLSLVTSSYEQYF.

This chain joins TRBV4-1 and TRBJ1-5; TRBD1 is a possible D gene (5 bases). Germline lookup yields CDR1 MGHRA and CDR2 YSYEKL. The CDR3 totals 14 residues. The V end lost 1 base, the J end lost 6 bases, and 10 bases lay between the germline ends. CDR3 amino acids: CASSQVQGSQPQHF. The DNA for the CDR3 is TGCGCCAGCAGCCAAGTTCAGGGTTCTCAGCCCCAGCATTTT.

For the CDR3, the DNA is TGTGCCAGCAGACCTCAGGGGGCAGATACGCAGTATTTT. It codes for CASRPQGADTQYF. The J gene is TRBJ2-3, the V gene TRBV7-9, with 7 bases identical to TRBD1. The CDR3 consists of 13 residues. The V segment lost 6 bases and the J segment 4 bases; nucleotides outside the gene matches: 4. Germline V lookup: CDR1 SEHNR, CDR2 FQNEAQ (reference sequence).

The chain is built from TRBV6-1 and TRBJ2-7, with TRBD2 identical over 9 bases. The V gene's germline CDR1 is MNHNS and CDR2 SASEGT. The CDR3 spans 12 residues. This chain's CDR3 is CASRTSGSFLVV. The CDR3 nucleotides are TGTGCCAGCAGGACTAGCGGTAGTTTCCTCGTCGTC.

The count of this clone is one. V gene TRBV2 combines with J gene TRBJ2-7, with D perhaps being TRBD1 or TRBD2 (5 bases each). V was clipped by 8 bases and J by 6 bases, with 8 bases between them. This CDR3 comprises 10 residues. Germline V lookup: CDR1 SNHLY, CDR2 FYNNEI. CDR3 residues: CASGAGEQYF. The CDR3 bases are TGTGCCAGCGGGGCGGGCGAGCAGTACTTC.

With regard to this clone: Other DNA sequences in the same sample also yield this CDR3. The V gene is TRBV23-1, the J gene TRBJ1-5; D gene uncertain. TRBV23-1 is an open reading frame, and its role is uncertain. Trimming removed 5 bases from V and 3 bases from J, with 14 bases in between. The CDR3 has 15 residues. For the CDR3, the DNA is TGCGCCAGCAGTGGATTTGGGCCCATCAATCAGCCCCAGCATTTT. Amino acid sequence: CASSGFGPINQPQHF.

The genes are TRBV14 and TRBJ1-1; D is undetermined. CDR1 is SGHDN and CDR2 is FVKESK in the germline V gene. The CDR3 spans 17 residues. Trimming left V 2 bases short and J 0 bases short, with 16 bases between. The DNA of the CDR3 is TGTGCCAGCAGCCAAAGTGCAAGGGCAGGAATGAACACTGAAGCTTTCTTT. Amino acid sequence: CASSQSARAGMNTEAFF.

The chain couples TRBV2 to TRBJ1-3, with D tentatively TRBD1 (6 bases). CDR1 SNHLY and CDR2 FYNNEI come from the germline V gene. The CDR3 spans 16 residues. V lost 0 bases, J lost 4 bases, and 13 bases lay in between. The CDR3 reads CASSEAPPRGGNTIYF. The CDR3 nucleotides read TGTGCCAGCAGTGAAGCGCCGCCCAGGGGAGGAAACACCATATATTTT.

On this clone: This specimen includes other DNA sequences encoding the same CDR3. The rearrangement joins TRBV27 to TRBJ2-7; D uncertain. The germline gives CDR1 MNHEY, CDR2 SMNVEV (reference sequence). The CDR3 covers 11 residues. V was shortened by 4 bases and J by 4 bases, with 5 bases between the two germline ends. CDR3 protein: CASSSSYEQYF. DNA of the CDR3: TGTGCCAGCAGTTCCTCTTACGAGCAGTACTTC.

The genes are TRBV7-9 and TRBJ1-4; D gene ambiguous. The CDR3 runs 17 residues. V was pared by 5 bases and J by 0 bases, with 16 bases between. Germline CDR1 is SEHNR and CDR2 is FQNEAQ (reference sequence). The CDR3 region has the DNA TGTGCCAGCAGCCACGGGCTTCAGCTGACAACTAATGAAAAACTGTTTTTT. Translated, it gives CASSHGLQLTTNEKLFF.

The chain combines TRBV9 with TRBJ2-7, with D perhaps matching TRBD2 (6 bases). Trimming shortened V by 3 bases and J by 3 bases, and 10 bases separated the two germline ends. CDR3 size: 13 residues. Germline-derived CDR1 and CDR2 are SGDLS and YYNGEE. CDR3 sequence reads: CASSANSGYEQYF. The CDR3 coding sequence is TGTGCCAGCAGCGCGAATAGCGGCTACGAGCAGTACTTC.

A single count supports this clone. The rearrangement uses TRBV6-1 and TRBJ2-7, with 9 bases aligning to TRBD1. Germline-derived CDR1 and CDR2 are MNHNS and SASEGT. The V gene end was trimmed by 3 bases and the J gene end by 4 bases; junction bases not matched to a gene: 4. This CDR3 is built from 14 residues. The CDR3 here is CASSEGQGGYEQYF. CDR3 sequence (DNA): TGTGCCAGCAGTGAGGGACAGGGAGGGTACGAGCAGTACTTC.

This clone appeared a few times. The chain employs TRBV7-9 and TRBJ1-2; D not resolved. Germline CDR1 and CDR2: SEHNR and FQNEAQ (reference sequence). Trimming took 4 bases from V and 4 from J, leaving 10 bases between them. The CDR3 is made up of 13 amino acids. The DNA of the CDR3 is TGTGCCAGCAGCTCCGGGGAGGTCTATGGCTACACCTTC. Encoded protein: CASSSGEVYGYTF.

This clone has a handful of counts. V is TRBV7-6 and J is TRBJ2-7, with TRBD1 matching over 9 bases. The V gene's germline CDR1 is SGHVS and CDR2 FNYEAQ. The junction had 3 bases not matched to a gene; V was cut back by 3 bases and J by 0 bases. The CDR3 has 15 amino acids. In nucleotides, the CDR3 is TGTGCCAGCAGCTTGGACAGGGGCGACTCCTACGAGCAGTACTTC. This encodes CASSLDRGDSYEQYF.

The chain couples TRBV2 to TRBJ2-7; TRBD2 aligns across 11 bases. The CDR3 contains 15 residues. V trimming: 5 bases; J trimming: 0 bases; junction bases outside the gene matches: 3. Looked up from germline, CDR1 is SNHLY and CDR2 is FYNNEI. CDR3 DNA: TGTGCCAGCAGTTCCGGGACTAGCGGCTCCTACGAGCAGTACTTC. As protein: CASSSGTSGSYEQYF.

This chain uses TRBV11-3 with TRBJ2-1, with D perhaps TRBD2 (7 bases). V was pared by 5 bases and J by 8 bases, with 16 bases between. The CDR3 length is 14 residues. Germline V lookup: CDR1 SGHNT, CDR2 YENEEA. The chain's CDR3 is CASSLGWGGDEQFF. For the CDR3, the DNA is TGTGCCAGCAGCCTTGGTTGGGGGGGCGATGAGCAGTTCTTC.

The J gene is TRBJ2-5, the V gene TRBV5-1; TRBD2 agrees at 9 bases. V trimming: 3 bases; J trimming: 3 bases; junction bases outside the gene matches: 12. The length of the CDR3 is 17 residues. In germline, CDR1 is SGHRS, CDR2 YFSETQ. The CDR3 spells CASSSTVSSGNKETQYF. Here the CDR3 DNA reads TGCGCCAGCAGCTCAACCGTCTCTAGCGGGAACAAAGAGACCCAGTACTTC.

The J gene is TRBJ2-7, the V gene TRBV2, with D unclear. The CDR3 runs 13 residues. Germline V gene sequence: CDR1 SNHLY, CDR2 FYNNEI. The V gene lost 2 bases and the J gene lost 3 bases, with 8 bases spanning the gap. This CDR3 reads CASSEYSYYEQYF. CDR3 coding DNA: TGTGCCAGCAGTGAATACAGCTACTACGAGCAGTACTTC.

The genes are TRBV11-2 and TRBJ2-3, with D unresolved. V lost 5 bases to trimming and J lost 8 bases, with 17 bases between them. This CDR3 comprises 14 residues. The germline V gene has CDR1 SGHAT and CDR2 FQNNGV. CDR3 protein: CASSANQVRGTQYF. Here the CDR3 DNA reads TGTGCCAGCAGCGCCAACCAAGTCCGAGGTACGCAGTATTTT.

This clone was recorded a few times. The CDR3 sequence is CASTTQREGYEQYF. In nucleotides, the CDR3 is TGTGCCAGCACTACTCAGCGGGAGGGGTACGAGCAGTACTTC. The rearrangement links TRBV28 to TRBJ2-7, with 10 bases matching TRBD2. V was clipped by 7 bases and J by 4 bases; unmatched bases: 7. The CDR3 is 14 amino acids. CDR1 is MDHEN, CDR2 SYDVKM, per germline.

The chain uses TRBV7-8 and TRBJ2-7; the match to TRBD1 covers 10 bases. Germline CDR1 and CDR2: SGHVS and FQNEAQ. With 7 bases clipped from V and 5 bases from J, the junction kept 8 bases outside the gene matches. CDR3 length: 14 amino acids. The CDR3 nucleotides read TGTGCCAGCACCTACGGGACAGGGGATGACGAGCAGTACTTC. Translated, it gives CASTYGTGDDEQYF.

V usage is TRBV9 and J usage is TRBJ2-1; 14 nucleotides agree with TRBD2. The CDR3 sequence is 15 residues long. Per the germline V gene, CDR1 is SGDLS and CDR2 is YYNGEE. With V trimmed by 3 bases and J by 7 bases, 3 bases remained unmatched. CDR3 nucleotide sequence: TGTGCCAGCAGCGGTGGACTAGCGGGAGGTAATGAGCAGTTCTTC. It codes for CASSGGLAGGNEQFF.

The V gene is TRBV30, the J gene TRBJ2-2; D gene uncertain. This CDR3 is 13 amino acids long. Deletions cut 4 bases from V and 1 base from J, with 7 bases between. The germline CDR1 and CDR2 sequences are GTSNPN and SVGIG (reference sequence). CDR3 in DNA: TGTGCCTGGAAAGTCCAGAACACCGGGGAGCTGTTTTTT. Its translation: CAWKVQNTGELFF.

The chain has TRBV4-1 and TRBJ1-1; the D is unclear. CDR3 size: 15 residues. V was clipped by 0 bases and J by 0 bases, with 8 bases between them. The germline CDR1 and CDR2 sequences are MGHRA and YSYEKL. The CDR3: CASSQEGSLNTEAFF. In nucleotides, the CDR3 is TGCGCCAGCAGCCAAGAAGGCAGCTTGAACACTGAAGCTTTCTTT.